Listed below are T cell receptor beta chains from one sample, sequenced in a study of blood T cell repertoires in COVID-19. The data were produced by immunoSEQ multiplex PCR, yet TCRdb's version contains in-frame clones alone and is incomplete. The sample has 120,000 to 150,000 clones, about 90% seen once. The sample taken for sequencing was peripheral blood. Source of these receptors: a man between 50 and 59 years old who had recovered from COVID-19. The CDR3 runs from the conserved cysteine through the conserved F or W. The order of the fields is D gene, V gene, clone size, J gene, CDR3 DNA, CDR3 protein. D genes are given only for firm matches. The size of a clone is reported for some rows only, either as once, few or many, or as a class for expanded clones.

>NA|TRBV10-3|NA|TRBJ1-2
TGTGCCATCAGGAAAGACAGGCCCGATGAGGGTGGCTACACCTTC
CAIRKDRPDEGGYTF
>TRBD1|TRBV5-4|few|TRBJ2-1
TGTGCCAGCAGCGTTAACAGGGGCGGCAATGAGCAGTTCTTC
CASSVNRGGNEQFF
>NA|TRBV6-5|NA|TRBJ2-2
TGTGCCAGCAGTTATGGTCAGGAGAACACCGGGGAGCTGTTTTTT
CASSYGQENTGELFF
>TRBD2|TRBV18|NA|TRBJ2-7
TGTGCCAGCTCAAAGAAGCGGGGGGGTAGCTCCTACGAGCAGTACTTC
CASSKKRGGSSYEQYF
>NA|TRBV4-1|NA|TRBJ1-5
TGCGCCAGCAGCCGACAACAGGCCCGGCAGCCCCAGCATTTT
CASSRQQARQPQHF
>NA|TRBV19|few|TRBJ1-2
TGTGCCAGTAGTCCCCGTGGGCAATATGGCTACACCTTC
CASSPRGQYGYTF
>TRBD1|TRBV11-3|NA|TRBJ1-1
TGTGCCAGCAGCGCTACGGGACAGTGGAACACTGAAGCTTTCTTT
CASSATGQWNTEAFF
>TRBD1|TRBV6-5|once|TRBJ1-2
TGTGCCAGCAGACTAGGGAGCGGACAGGCTGGGCGAAACACCTTC
CASRLGSGQAGRNTF
>NA|TRBV12-3/TRBV12-4|NA|TRBJ1-1
TGTGCCAGCAGTAGGACAGAGAACACTGAAGCTTTCTTT
CASSRTENTEAFF
>TRBD1|TRBV7-9|NA|TRBJ2-7
TGTGCCAGCAGCGCCGGCCCAGGGACAGGGGCCGAGCAGTACTTC
CASSAGPGTGAEQYF
>TRBD1|TRBV18|few|TRBJ1-5
TGTGCCAGCTCACAAAGGGGACAGGGGGGTTATAGCAATCAGCCCCAGCATTTT
CASSQRGQGGYSNQPQHF
>NA|TRBV25-1|NA|TRBJ2-5
TGTGCCAGCAGTGCCAGGGACTACCAAGAGACCCAGTACTTC
CASSARDYQETQYF
>TRBD1|TRBV19|NA|TRBJ1-3
TGTGCCAGTAGTATGGGGACAGGGTCTGGAAACACCATATATTTT
CASSMGTGSGNTIYF
>TRBD1|TRBV4-3|once|TRBJ1-6
TGCGCCAGCAAGGTCCGGACAGGGAGCAATAATTCACCCCTCCACTTT
CASKVRTGSNNSPLHF
>TRBD1|TRBV6-6|NA|TRBJ2-7
TGTGCCAGCAGGACAGGGGGCGGCTACGAGCAGTACTTC
CASRTGGGYEQYF
>NA|TRBV5-1|NA|TRBJ2-3
TGCGCCAGCAGAACGAAGTTGGACTCCGCCCCAGATACGCAGTATTTT
CASRTKLDSAPDTQYF
>TRBD2|TRBV7-6|NA|TRBJ2-2
TGTGCCAGCAGCTCCGCGGGGGGGCTCTGGAACGGGGAGCTGTTTTTT
CASSSAGGLWNGELFF
>NA|TRBV9|NA|TRBJ2-6
TGTGCCAGCAGCGTAGGGCCAGGGGCGCAGGGGGCCAACGTCCTGACTTTC
CASSVGPGAQGANVLTF
>NA|TRBV7-9|NA|TRBJ2-7
TGTGCCAGCAGCTCATTGGGCGGGGCTTTCTCCTACGAGCAGTACTTC
CASSSLGGAFSYEQYF
>NA|TRBV30|NA|TRBJ2-5
TGTGCCTGGACTTTTCAAGAGACCCAGTACTTC
CAWTFQETQYF
>TRBD1|TRBV9|NA|TRBJ1-1
TGTGCCAGCAGCGTAGACCCCGGGACAGGACACACTGAAGCTTTCTTT
CASSVDPGTGHTEAFF
>NA|TRBV7-2|NA|TRBJ2-7
TGTGCCAGCAGCGCAGATCCCCCCGGGGCGGGGTCCTCCTACGAGCAGTACTTC
CASSADPPGAGSSYEQYF
>NA|TRBV6-2/TRBV6-3|NA|TRBJ1-1
TGTGCCAGCAGTTACCCCGGGAACACTGAAGCTTTCTTT
CASSYPGNTEAFF
>TRBD2|TRBV10-2|NA|TRBJ2-7
TGCGCCGCCTCGACTAGCGGGGGGGCCTACGAGCAGTACTTC
CAASTSGGAYEQYF
>NA|TRBV7-2|NA|TRBJ1-6
TGTGCCAGCAGCACGGGCGGGGATAATTCACCCCTCCACTTT
CASSTGGDNSPLHF
>NA|TRBV5-1|NA|TRBJ1-2
TGCGCCAGCAGCTTGCTAGAACCCCATGGCTACACCTTC
CASSLLEPHGYTF